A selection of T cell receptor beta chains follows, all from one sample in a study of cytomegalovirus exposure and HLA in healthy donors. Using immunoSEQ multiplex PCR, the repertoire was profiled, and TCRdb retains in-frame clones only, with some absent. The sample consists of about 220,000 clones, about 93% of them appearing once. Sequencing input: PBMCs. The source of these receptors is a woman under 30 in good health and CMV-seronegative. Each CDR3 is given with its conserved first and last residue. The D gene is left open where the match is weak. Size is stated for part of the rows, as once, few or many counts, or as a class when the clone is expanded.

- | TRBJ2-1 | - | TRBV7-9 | TGTGCCAGCAGCTCTCACTATCCTGAAAGCTCCTACAATGAGCAGTTCTTC | CASSSHYPESSYNEQFF
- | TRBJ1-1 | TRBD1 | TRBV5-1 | TGCGCCAGCAGCTTAAGGACAGGGGAAAACACTGAAGCTTTCTTT | CASSLRTGENTEAFF
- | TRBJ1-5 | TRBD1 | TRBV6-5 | TGTGCCAGCAGGCCGACAGGGAGTTCTCAGCCCCAGCATTTT | CASRPTGSSQPQHF
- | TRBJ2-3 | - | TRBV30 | TGTGCCTGGAGTGCCGGCATAGCACATACGCAGTATTTT | CAWSAGIAHTQYF
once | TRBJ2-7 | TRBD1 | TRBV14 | TGTGCCAGCAGCCCCATCGCCGGGACAGGACACTACGAGCAGTACTTC | CASSPIAGTGHYEQYF
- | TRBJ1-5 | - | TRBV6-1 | TGTGCCAGCAGCCCGCAGGATAGCAATCAGCCCCAGCATTTT | CASSPQDSNQPQHF
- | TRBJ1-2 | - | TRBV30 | TGTGCCTGGAGTGTAAGCGGCGGAGATGGCTACACCTTC | CAWSVSGGDGYTF
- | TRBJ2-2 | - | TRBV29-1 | TGCAGCGTTGATCAAGGGGCCACCGGGGAGCTGTTTTTT | CSVDQGATGELFF
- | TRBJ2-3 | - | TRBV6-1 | TGTGCCAGCAGTGAACTGACTTATACGCAGTATTTT | CASSELTYTQYF
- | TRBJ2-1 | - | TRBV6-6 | TGTGCCAGCAGTTCCAGAGAGCAGTTCTTC | CASSSREQFF
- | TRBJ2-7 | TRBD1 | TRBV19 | TGTGCCAGTAGTAAAGGGACAGGGGCCCACGAGCAGTACTTC | CASSKGTGAHEQYF
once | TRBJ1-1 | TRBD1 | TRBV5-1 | TGCGCCAGCAGCGCGACAGGGGCTCGATGGAACACTGAAGCTTTCTTT | CASSATGARWNTEAFF
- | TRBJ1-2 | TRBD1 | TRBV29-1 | TGCAGCGTTAATAAGGGGGCGAGCTATGGCTACACCTTC | CSVNKGASYGYTF
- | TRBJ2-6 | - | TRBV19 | TGTGCCAGTAGTATCGGCTCTGGGGCCAACGTCCTGACTTTC | CASSIGSGANVLTF
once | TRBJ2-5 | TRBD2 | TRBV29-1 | TGCAGCGTTGAGGCGGGAGAAGAGACCCAGTACTTC | CSVEAGEETQYF
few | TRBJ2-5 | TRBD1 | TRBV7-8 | TGCGTCACCGACAGGGGGCTCCAAGAGACCCAGTACTTC | CVTDRGLQETQYF
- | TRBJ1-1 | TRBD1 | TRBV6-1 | TGTGCCAGCAGTGTATTGGAGGGGGCCGGTGAAGCTTTCTTT | CASSVLEGAGEAFF
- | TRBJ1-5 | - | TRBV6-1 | TGTGCCAGCAGTGAGTCGGGCAATCAGCCCCAGCATTTT | CASSESGNQPQHF
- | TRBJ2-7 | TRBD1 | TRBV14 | TGTGCCAGCAGCCACCCCCGGACAGGGCAGTACGAGCAGTACTTC | CASSHPRTGQYEQYF
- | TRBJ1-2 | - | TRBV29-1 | TGCGGCGGGAGGCAGACCCTGTATGGCTACACCTTC | CGGRQTLYGYTF
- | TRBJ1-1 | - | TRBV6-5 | TGTGCCAGCGGGCGGGGTCGGCCGAACACTGAAGCTTTCTTT | CASGRGRPNTEAFF
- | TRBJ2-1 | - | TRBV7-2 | TGTGCCAGCAGCTTATTCTCGGGAAAGCAGTTCTTC | CASSLFSGKQFF